This T cell receptor (beta chain) appears in the sequencing data of a study of blood T cells in healthy people across ages. V was clipped by 0 bases and J by 8 bases, with 7 bases between them. The CDR3 has 12 amino acids. Germline loops: CDR1 DFQATT, CDR2 SNEGSKA (reference sequence). At least 7 million PBMCs were isolated per sample. PCR was performed a second time for about 7 to 12 cycles using a sample-barcoded 5' primer and a J-beta primer mix. Each CDR3 protein is one row after TCRdb ran MiXCR on the 5' RACE reads. In the table there are about 1.5 million distinct CDR3 sequences, approximately 43% of which are singletons.

V is TRBV20-1 and J is TRBJ2-2, with D hard to call. Source material: blood. This receptor was identified in a woman under 30 in good health. This chain's CDR3 is CSARDLGGELFF. The CDR3 DNA reads as TGCAGTGCTAGAGATTTGGGGGGGGAGCTGTTTTTT.